Shown below are 30 T cell receptor beta chains from a single sample sequenced in a study of T cell responses to AZD1222 COVID-19 vaccine. Clones were read by immunoSEQ multiplex PCR, and TCRdb kept only the in-frame ones, dropping some. Of 180,000 or so clones listed, roughly nine tenths are singletons. Sequenced here: peripheral blood, sampled on day 0 of AZD1222 vaccination. All receptors come from an adult in good health.

This chain joins TRBV4-3 and TRBJ2-1; 8 nucleotides match TRBD2. The CDR3 runs 15 residues. The junction had 5 bases not matched to a gene; V was cut back by 1 base and J by 6 bases. Germline-derived CDR1 and CDR2 are LGHNA and YSLEER. The CDR3 region is CASSQAAGGANEQFF. The DNA for the CDR3 is TGCGCCAGCAGCCAAGCTGCGGGAGGAGCCAATGAGCAGTTCTTC.

The V and J genes are TRBV19 and TRBJ2-4; 8 nucleotides align to TRBD1. There are 14 residues in the CDR3. Trimming took 4 bases from V and 8 from J; bases not matched to a gene: 7. The germline gives CDR1 LNHDA, CDR2 SQIVND (reference sequence). The CDR3 bases are TGTGCCAGTAGTAAAGGACAGGGTGTAGACATTCAGTACTTC. Protein: CASSKGQGVDIQYF.

This rearrangement joins TRBV7-9 to TRBJ1-4; no clear D gene. Trimming removed 2 bases from V and 8 bases from J, with 12 bases in between. The length of the CDR3 is 14 residues. Germline V gives CDR1 SEHNR, CDR2 FQNEAQ (reference sequence). The CDR3 sequence is CASSLFEGGEKLFF. For the CDR3, the DNA is TGTGCCAGCAGCTTATTCGAGGGTGGCGAAAAACTGTTTTTT.

The gene calls are TRBV11-2 and TRBJ2-7; 7 nucleotides match TRBD2. CDR3 size: 17 residues. J was trimmed by 1 base and V by 1 base; bases with no gene match: 10. From germline, CDR1 is SGHAT and CDR2 FQNNGV. The CDR3 bases are TGTGCCAGCAGCTTAGGAAAAGACGGGAGGATATCCTACGAGCAGTACTTC. Its translation is CASSLGKDGRISYEQYF.

The rearrangement joins TRBV5-1 to TRBJ2-4, with no clear D. Trimming removed 0 bases from V and 3 bases from J, with 4 bases in between. Germline CDR1 reads SGHRS; CDR2 reads YFSETQ. The CDR3 length is 13 residues. CDR3 residues: CASSLANKNIQYF. The CDR3, as DNA: TGCGCCAGCAGCTTGGCCAACAAAAACATTCAGTACTTC.

The sample holds a few counts of this clone. The chain employs TRBV10-1 and TRBJ2-1; D gene ambiguous. V was trimmed by 3 bases and J by 6 bases, leaving 6 bases between them. The CDR3 runs to 12 residues. The V gene's germline CDR1 is WNHNN and CDR2 SYGVQD (reference sequence). CDR3 nucleotide sequence: TGCGCCAGCAGTGACGGGCCCAATGAGCAGTTCTTC. As protein: CASSDGPNEQFF.

The rearrangement uses TRBV30 and TRBJ2-7; TRBD2 agrees at 7 bases. CDR1 and CDR2 (germline): GTSNPN, SVGIG (reference sequence). V lost 0 bases to trimming and J lost 4 bases; unmatched junction nucleotides: 12. CDR3 length equals 16 residues. This chain's CDR3 is CAWSVGAGKRPYEQYV. Here the CDR3 DNA reads TGTGCCTGGAGTGTAGGAGCGGGGAAACGACCTTACGAGCAGTACGTC.

V and J are TRBV10-1 and TRBJ1-1; 9 nucleotides line up with TRBD1. The CDR3 length is 12 residues. Germline CDR1 is WNHNN and CDR2 is SYGVQD (reference sequence). Trimming removed 6 bases from V and 10 bases from J; junction bases left unmatched: 6. The CDR3 nucleotides read TGCGCCAGCAGCGCCGGGACAGGGAGAGCTTTCTTT. Protein sequence: CASSAGTGRAFF.

The genes are TRBV12-3 or TRBV12-4 and TRBJ2-1, with D maybe TRBD2 (5 bases). CDR3 length equals 12 residues. Trimming removed 5 bases at V and 6 bases at J, with 8 bases between. DNA for the CDR3: TGTGCCAGCAGTCTCCGGGGCAATGAGCAGTTCTTC. Amino acids: CASSLRGNEQFF.

This chain uses TRBV7-6 with TRBJ2-1; 10 bases are a match to TRBD2. V lost 5 bases and J lost 1; bases outside the gene matches: 8. The CDR3 extends over 17 amino acids. Germline CDR1 is SGHVS and CDR2 is FNYEAQ. The CDR3 sequence: CASSRGSGGVSYNEQFF. The CDR3, as DNA: TGTGCCAGCAGCCGAGGCAGCGGGGGGGTTTCCTACAATGAGCAGTTCTTC.

J is TRBJ1-2 and V is TRBV28; D is uncertain. Trimming removed 2 bases at V and 6 bases at J, with 7 bases between. This CDR3 comprises 12 residues. Per the germline V gene, CDR1 is MDHEN and CDR2 is SYDVKM. CDR3 bases: TGTGCCAGCAGTTTACAGACCCATGGCTACACCTTC. It yields the protein CASSLQTHGYTF.

The rearrangement joins TRBV30 to TRBJ1-1; D remains unclear. This CDR3 has 15 amino acids. The germline gives CDR1 GTSNPN, CDR2 SVGIG (reference sequence). Trimming took off 2 bases at V and 1 base at J, with 14 bases between the two ends. The CDR3 loop is CAWSRILGRNTEAFF. CDR3 coding DNA: TGTGCCTGGAGTCGTATTTTGGGGAGGAACACTGAAGCTTTCTTT.

The V gene is TRBV11-3, the J gene TRBJ2-7; 9 bases are shared with TRBD1. CDR3 length equals 15 residues. V dropped 0 bases and J dropped 6; count of bases not matched to a gene: 6. CDR1 and CDR2 (germline): SGHNT, YENEEA. The CDR3 protein is CASSLEGQGRGEQYV. The CDR3 DNA reads as TGTGCCAGCAGCTTAGAGGGACAGGGTAGGGGCGAGCAGTACGTC.

The V gene is TRBV4-3, the J gene TRBJ1-3; TRBD1 aligns across 11 bases. The CDR3 has 18 residues. Germline CDR1 is LGHNA and CDR2 is YSLEER. The junction had 9 bases not matched to a gene; V was cut back by 1 base and J by 4 bases. The CDR3 DNA sequence: TGCGCCAGCAGCCAAGGTCCCGGGACAGGGGGGAAAGGAAACACCATATATTTT. Protein sequence: CASSQGPGTGGKGNTIYF.

The V gene is TRBV28, the J gene TRBJ1-5, with D unclear. CDR1 MDHEN and CDR2 SYDVKM come from the germline V gene. V lost 1 base and J 1 base, leaving 11 bases between the germline ends. This CDR3 spans 16 amino acids. CDR3 sequence reads: CASSLLGSGSNQPQHF. Here the CDR3 DNA reads TGTGCCAGCAGTTTATTGGGAAGTGGCAGCAATCAGCCCCAGCATTTT.

The genes are TRBV5-4 and TRBJ2-1; no clear D. CDR1 and CDR2 from the germline V gene are SGHNT and YYREEE (reference sequence). V was cut by 0 bases and J by 4 bases, with 5 bases left in between. The CDR3 consists of 13 residues. In DNA form, the CDR3 reads TGTGCCAGCAGCTTGGTCGGTTACAATGAGCAGTTCTTC. Its translation: CASSLVGYNEQFF. The full variable domain, its missing parts supplied by reference TRBV5-4 and TRBJ2-1, is ETGVTQSPTHLIKTRGQQVTLRCSSQSGHNTVSWYQQALGQGPQFIFQYYREEENGRGNFPPRFSGLQFPNYSSELNVNALELDDSALYLCASSLVGYNEQFFGPGTRLTVL.

This chain connects TRBV7-9 to TRBJ1-1; D gene uncertain. The CDR3 covers 12 residues. Trimming cost V 5 bases and J 11 bases, with 15 bases left between them. CDR1 is SEHNR, CDR2 FQNEAQ, per germline (reference sequence). CDR3 residues: CASSATSYDAFF. The CDR3 DNA reads TGTGCCAGCAGCGCGACAAGTTACGACGCTTTCTTT.

The chain carries TRBV5-8 and TRBJ1-2; D gene ambiguous. The CDR3 has 13 amino acids. Trimming left V 0 bases short and J 1 base short, with 4 bases between. Germline loops: CDR1 SGHTS, CDR2 YDEGEE. The CDR3 is CASSLVVNYGYTF. In nucleotides, the CDR3 is TGTGCCAGCAGCTTGGTAGTTAACTATGGCTACACCTTC. Based on the CDR3 plus reference TRBV5-8 and TRBJ1-2, the full variable domain is EAGVTQSPTHLIKTRGQQATLRCSPISGHTSVYWYQQALGLGLQFLLWYDEGEERNRGNFPPRFSGRQFPNYSSELNVNALELEDSALYLCASSLVVNYGYTFGSGTRLTVV.

The J gene is TRBJ2-7, the V gene TRBV4-3, with D perhaps given as TRBD1 or TRBD2 (5 bases each). Trimming shortened V by 0 bases and J by 5 bases, and 14 bases separated the two germline ends. This CDR3 comprises 15 residues. Germline V lookup: CDR1 LGHNA, CDR2 YSLEER. The CDR3 here is CASSQESGRADEQYF. CDR3 DNA sequence: TGCGCCAGCAGCCAAGAAAGCGGCAGGGCGGACGAGCAGTACTTC.

The gene calls are TRBV7-9 and TRBJ2-1; D possibly corresponds to TRBD2 (5 bases). This CDR3 region has 15 residues. The germline V gene has CDR1 SEHNR and CDR2 FQNEAQ (reference sequence). Trimming took off 7 bases at V and 5 bases at J, with 18 bases between the two ends. The CDR3 nucleotides are TGTGCCAGCATTCCCGGTCGGGGTCGGGACAATGAGCAGTTCTTC. It encodes CASIPGRGRDNEQFF.

The chain uses TRBV5-5 and TRBJ2-5; D unclear. The CDR3 sequence is 14 residues long. Per the germline V gene, CDR1 is SGHKS and CDR2 is YYEKEE (reference sequence). Trimming took 4 bases from V and 2 from J, leaving 12 bases between them. CDR3 nucleotide sequence: TGTGCCAGCAGCCTGAACCGAAATCAAGAGACCCAGTACTTC. This codes for CASSLNRNQETQYF.

The chain has TRBV11-2 and TRBJ2-2; D unclear. Germline V gene data show CDR1 as SGHAT and CDR2 as FQNNGV. V was trimmed by 3 bases and J by 0 bases, leaving 17 bases between them. CDR3 size: 18 residues. In DNA form, the CDR3 reads TGTGCCAGCAGCTTCGACCTCCCCCGGCTAACGAACACCGGGGAGCTGTTTTTT. Translating it yields CASSFDLPRLTNTGELFF.

The table lists this clone with a count of one. The chain employs TRBV10-1 and TRBJ1-3; no firm D call. CDR1 is WNHNN and CDR2 is SYGVQD in the germline V gene (reference sequence). V shed 5 bases and J shed 4 bases, with 9 bases lying between them. CDR3 length: 13 residues. As DNA, the CDR3 is TGCGCCAGCAGTAAGGACGGAGGAAACACCATATATTTT. Translation: CASSKDGGNTIYF.

The chain has TRBV5-6 and TRBJ2-5; 12 bases line up with TRBD2. This CDR3 comprises 17 residues. J was trimmed by 3 bases and V by 2 bases; bases with no gene match: 8. CDR1 and CDR2 from the germline V gene are SGHDT and YYEEEE. Here the CDR3 DNA reads TGTGCCAGCAGCTTTTCGACTAGCGGGAGCCGCGAAGAGACCCAGTACTTC. Translated: CASSFSTSGSREETQYF.

This chain links TRBV30 with TRBJ1-6, with 7 bases fitting TRBD1. J was trimmed by 7 bases and V by 1 base; bases with no gene match: 7. Germline loops: CDR1 GTSNPN, CDR2 SVGIG (reference sequence). The CDR3 is 15 residues long. The CDR3 loop is CAWSEAGTANSPLHF. In DNA, the CDR3 is TGTGCCTGGAGTGAGGCCGGGACAGCGAATTCACCCCTCCACTTT.

The chain links TRBV5-1 to TRBJ2-1; 9 bases agree with TRBD2. The CDR3 runs to 18 residues. CDR1 is SGHRS, CDR2 YFSETQ, per germline. The trim removed 4 bases at V and 4 bases at J, leaving 15 bases unmatched. CDR3 bases: TGCGCCAGCAGCCTCAGGGGCGTAGCGGGGGTGCCTTACAATGAGCAGTTCTTC. Translating it yields CASSLRGVAGVPYNEQFF. The whole variable domain, filled in from reference TRBV5-1 and TRBJ2-1, reads KAGVTQTPRYLIKTRGQQVTLSCSPISGHRSVSWYQQTPGQGLQFLFEYFSETQRNKGNFPGRFSGRQFSNSRSEMNVSTLELGDSALYLCASSLRGVAGVPYNEQFFGPGTRLTVL.

In its sample, this clone was seen once. The chain is built from TRBV5-8 and TRBJ1-6, with no clear D. CDR3 length: 15 residues. Germline lookup yields CDR1 SGHTS and CDR2 YDEGEE. V lost 0 bases and J lost 7, with 11 bases in between. The CDR3 spells CASSLGLAKNSPLHF. The DNA for the CDR3 is TGTGCCAGCAGCTTGGGACTTGCAAAGAATTCACCCCTCCACTTT.

The chain joins TRBV6-5 to TRBJ1-1; D perhaps matches TRBD1 (6 bases). Between the trimmed V and J ends, which lost 3 bases and 2 bases, there was a span of 13 bases. This CDR3 is built from 15 residues. The germline V gene has CDR1 MNHEY and CDR2 SVGAGI. The CDR3 sequence: CASSYPTGPNTEAFF. The DNA for the CDR3 is TGTGCCAGCAGTTATCCGACAGGACCTAACACTGAAGCTTTCTTT.

The chain employs TRBV28 and TRBJ1-6, with D perhaps TRBD1 (5 bases). V was cut by 3 bases and J by 8 bases, with 17 bases left in between. The CDR3 runs to 16 residues. Germline CDR1 MDHEN, CDR2 SYDVKM. Here the CDR3 reads CASSLQGTTSYSPLHF. The CDR3 nucleotides are TGTGCCAGCAGTTTGCAGGGCACAACCTCTTATTCACCCCTCCACTTT.

This chain joins TRBV15 and TRBJ1-1, with 8 bases matching TRBD1. Germline lookup yields CDR1 LNHNV and CDR2 YYDKDF (reference sequence). V shed 1 base, J shed 0 bases, and the junction held 7 bases outside the gene matches. The CDR3 extends over 17 amino acids. The CDR3 loop is CATSRVRDRKLNTEAFF. Here the CDR3 DNA reads TGTGCCACCAGCAGAGTCCGGGACAGGAAATTGAACACTGAAGCTTTCTTT.